This T cell receptor beta chain stems from a study of blood T cell repertoires in COVID-19. This CDR3 has 15 amino acids. Germline V CDR1 and CDR2: LGHNA, YSLEER. V was pared by 0 bases and J by 5 bases, with 11 bases between. Method: immunoSEQ multiplex PCR; TCRdb's copy keeps in-frame clones and lacks some. The sample records some 68,000 clones, 70% to 90% being singletons. The V call is TRBV4-3, the J call TRBJ1-5; D is uncertain. The sample consisted of peripheral blood. The sequence was collected from a woman aged 45-65 years with COVID-19, enrolled during active disease. DNA of the CDR3: TGCGCCAGCAGCCAAGATCTGACAAGCCATCAGCCCCAGCATTTT. Its protein is CASSQDLTSHQPQHF.